This is a list of T cell receptor beta chains from one sample in a study of T cell repertoires and HLA-DP antigens. Method: immunoSEQ multiplex PCR; TCRdb's copy keeps in-frame clones and lacks some. The sample has about 73,000 clones, about 80% seen once. Their antigens are not known. Sequencing input: CD4+ T cells from PBMCs. The receptors originated from a man aged 55 to 69 in good health and CMV-seronegative. Each CDR3 is given with its conserved first and last residue. The D gene is left open where the match is weak. Not all rows give a size; the values are once, few, many and, for expanded clones, a class.

J gene: TRBJ2-1; clone size: once; CDR3 length: 14; V gene: TRBV6-6; D gene: TRBD2; CDR3 protein: CASSLAAGGNEQFF; CDR3 DNA: TGTGCCAGCAGTTTAGCAGCGGGGGGAAATGAGCAGTTCTTC
J gene: TRBJ1-4; clone size: NA; CDR3 length: 15; V gene: TRBV4-2; D gene: TRBD1; CDR3 protein: CASSQARDSNEKLFF; CDR3 DNA: TGTGCCAGCAGCCAAGCCCGGGACAGTAATGAAAAACTGTTTTTT
J gene: TRBJ1-2; clone size: NA; CDR3 length: 12; V gene: TRBV5-4; D gene: NA; CDR3 protein: CASSPPGLGYTF; CDR3 DNA: TGTGCCAGCAGCCCCCCAGGGCTTGGCTACACCTTC
J gene: TRBJ2-3; clone size: NA; CDR3 length: 15; V gene: TRBV30; D gene: NA; CDR3 protein: CAWSDLYLSTDTQYF; CDR3 DNA: TGTGCCTGGAGTGACCTCTACCTTAGCACAGATACGCAGTATTTT
J gene: TRBJ1-1; clone size: NA; CDR3 length: 13; V gene: TRBV7-7; D gene: NA; CDR3 protein: CASSLDVDTEAFF; CDR3 DNA: TGTGCCAGCAGCTTAGACGTCGACACTGAAGCTTTCTTT
J gene: TRBJ1-5; clone size: NA; CDR3 length: 14; V gene: TRBV5-4; D gene: NA; CDR3 protein: CASSLGGSNQPQHF; CDR3 DNA: TGTGCCAGCAGCTTGGGGGGAAGCAATCAGCCCCAGCATTTT
J gene: TRBJ1-3; clone size: NA; CDR3 length: 16; V gene: TRBV5-6; D gene: NA; CDR3 protein: CASSLSLMGSGNTIYF; CDR3 DNA: TGTGCCAGCAGCTTGTCCTTGATGGGCTCTGGAAACACCATATATTTT
J gene: TRBJ2-2; clone size: NA; CDR3 length: 13; V gene: TRBV19; D gene: NA; CDR3 protein: CASSGGFSGELFF; CDR3 DNA: TGTGCCAGTAGTGGGGGTTTCTCCGGGGAGCTGTTTTTT
J gene: TRBJ2-7; clone size: NA; CDR3 length: 14; V gene: TRBV7-2; D gene: NA; CDR3 protein: CASSGRLLGLEQYF; CDR3 DNA: TGTGCCAGCAGCGGTCGTTTATTGGGGCTCGAGCAGTACTTC
J gene: TRBJ1-1; clone size: NA; CDR3 length: 15; V gene: TRBV5-8; D gene: NA; CDR3 protein: CASSSNRVANTEAFF; CDR3 DNA: TGTGCCAGCAGCTCCAACAGGGTCGCGAACACTGAAGCTTTCTTT
J gene: TRBJ2-1; clone size: NA; CDR3 length: 16; V gene: TRBV19; D gene: NA; CDR3 protein: CASNPLQAGGYNEQFF; CDR3 DNA: TGTGCCAGTAACCCTCTACAGGCGGGCGGCTACAATGAGCAGTTCTTC
J gene: TRBJ2-1; clone size: NA; CDR3 length: 15; V gene: TRBV6-1; D gene: TRBD2; CDR3 protein: CASQIAGSSYNEQFF; CDR3 DNA: TGTGCCAGTCAAATAGCGGGGAGCTCCTACAATGAGCAGTTCTTC
J gene: TRBJ2-3; clone size: NA; CDR3 length: 12; V gene: TRBV14; D gene: NA; CDR3 protein: CASSQAGAPQYF; CDR3 DNA: TGTGCCAGCAGCCAAGCCGGGGCTCCGCAGTATTTT
J gene: TRBJ1-4; clone size: many; CDR3 length: 14; V gene: TRBV5-4; D gene: NA; CDR3 protein: CASSTRATNEKLFF; CDR3 DNA: TGTGCCAGCAGTACCAGGGCGACTAATGAAAAACTGTTTTTT
J gene: TRBJ2-2; clone size: few; CDR3 length: 15; V gene: TRBV6-6; D gene: NA; CDR3 protein: CASSPTGTYTGELFF; CDR3 DNA: TGTGCCAGCAGTCCGACGGGGACTTACACCGGGGAGCTGTTTTTT
J gene: TRBJ1-3; clone size: NA; CDR3 length: 14; V gene: TRBV2; D gene: NA; CDR3 protein: CASRTPRGRDTIYF; CDR3 DNA: TGTGCCAGCAGAACTCCCAGGGGACGGGACACCATATATTTT
J gene: TRBJ2-1; clone size: NA; CDR3 length: 18; V gene: TRBV11-2; D gene: TRBD2; CDR3 protein: CASSSRMVGLAGSNEQFF; CDR3 DNA: TGTGCCAGCAGCTCCCGGATGGTTGGTCTAGCGGGGTCCAATGAGCAGTTCTTC
J gene: TRBJ2-7; clone size: once; CDR3 length: 14; V gene: TRBV14; D gene: NA; CDR3 protein: CASSQDLRRGEQYF; CDR3 DNA: TGTGCCAGCAGCCAAGATCTAAGACGAGGGGAGCAGTACTTC
J gene: TRBJ2-3; clone size: NA; CDR3 length: 13; V gene: TRBV19; D gene: NA; CDR3 protein: CASSISGRDTQYF; CDR3 DNA: TGTGCCAGTAGTATCTCGGGGAGAGATACGCAGTATTTT